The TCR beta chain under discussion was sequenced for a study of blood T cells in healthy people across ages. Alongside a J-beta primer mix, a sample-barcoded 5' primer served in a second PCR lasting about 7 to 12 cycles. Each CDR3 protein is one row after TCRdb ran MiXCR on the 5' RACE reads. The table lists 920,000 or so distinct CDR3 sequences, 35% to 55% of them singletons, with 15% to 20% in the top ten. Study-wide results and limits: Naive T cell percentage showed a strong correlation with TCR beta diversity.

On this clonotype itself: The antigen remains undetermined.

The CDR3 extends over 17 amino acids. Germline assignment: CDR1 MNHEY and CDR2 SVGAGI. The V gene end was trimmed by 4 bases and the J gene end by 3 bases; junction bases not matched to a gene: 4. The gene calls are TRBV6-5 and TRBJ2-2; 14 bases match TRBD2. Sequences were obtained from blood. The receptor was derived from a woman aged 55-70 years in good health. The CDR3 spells CASSWGLAGEYTGELFF. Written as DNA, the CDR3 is TGTGCCAGCAGTTGGGGACTAGCGGGAGAATACACCGGGGAGCTGTTTTTT.